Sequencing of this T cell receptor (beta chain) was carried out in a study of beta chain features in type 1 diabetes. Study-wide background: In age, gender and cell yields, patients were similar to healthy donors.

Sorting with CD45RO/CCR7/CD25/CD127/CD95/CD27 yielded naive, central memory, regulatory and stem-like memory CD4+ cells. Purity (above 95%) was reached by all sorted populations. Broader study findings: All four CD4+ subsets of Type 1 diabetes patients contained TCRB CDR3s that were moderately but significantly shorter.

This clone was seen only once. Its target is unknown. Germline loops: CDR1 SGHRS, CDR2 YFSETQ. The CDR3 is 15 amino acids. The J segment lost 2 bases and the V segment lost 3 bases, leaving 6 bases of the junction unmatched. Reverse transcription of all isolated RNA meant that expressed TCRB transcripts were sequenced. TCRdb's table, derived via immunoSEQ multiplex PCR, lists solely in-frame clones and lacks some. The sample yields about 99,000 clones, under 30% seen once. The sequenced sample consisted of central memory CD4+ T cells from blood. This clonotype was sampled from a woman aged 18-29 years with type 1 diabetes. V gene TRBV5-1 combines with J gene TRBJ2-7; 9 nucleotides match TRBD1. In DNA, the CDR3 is TGCGCCAGCAGCTGGGGGGGGACAGGGACCTACGAGCAGTACTTC. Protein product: CASSWGGTGTYEQYF.